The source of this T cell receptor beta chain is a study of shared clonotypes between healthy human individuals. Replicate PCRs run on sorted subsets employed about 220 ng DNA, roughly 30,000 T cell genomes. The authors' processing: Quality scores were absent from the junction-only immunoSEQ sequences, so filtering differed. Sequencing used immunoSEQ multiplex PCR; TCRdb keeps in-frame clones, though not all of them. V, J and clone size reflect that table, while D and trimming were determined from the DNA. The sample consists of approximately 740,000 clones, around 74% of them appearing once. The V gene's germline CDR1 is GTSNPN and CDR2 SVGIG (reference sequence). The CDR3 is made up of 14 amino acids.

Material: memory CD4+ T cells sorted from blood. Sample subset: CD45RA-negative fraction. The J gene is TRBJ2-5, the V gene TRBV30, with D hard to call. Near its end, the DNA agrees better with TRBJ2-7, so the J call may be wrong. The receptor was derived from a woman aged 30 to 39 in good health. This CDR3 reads CAWSVGAARNEQYF. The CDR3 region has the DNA TGTGCCTGGAGTGTAGGAGCCGCGCGGAACGAGCAGTACTTC.